This T cell receptor (beta chain) was captured in a study of blood T cell repertoires in COVID-19. Background on the study: Sources were T cells, B-cell-depleted T cells, or PBMCs; the material itself was cDNA or gDNA.

The Seattle patients joined while their infection was active and were tracked longitudinally afterward. The CDR3 is 15 residues long. CDR1 and CDR2 (germline): LGHDT, YNNKEL (reference sequence). V was clipped by 5 bases and J by 2 bases; unmatched bases: 8. Profiled with immunoSEQ multiplex PCR; TCRdb holds only in-frame clones, not every one. There are about 300,000 clones in the sample; approximately 89% occur only once, and over 2% lies in the top ten. What was sequenced was peripheral blood. This receptor was taken from a woman in her thirties with COVID-19, enrolled during active disease. The chain couples TRBV3-1 (or the pseudogene TRBV3-2) to TRBJ2-7; TRBD1 agrees at 8 bases. In DNA, the CDR3 is TGTGCCAGCAGCATTTCGGGGACAGGAACCTACGAGCAGTACTTC. It is translated as CASSISGTGTYEQYF.